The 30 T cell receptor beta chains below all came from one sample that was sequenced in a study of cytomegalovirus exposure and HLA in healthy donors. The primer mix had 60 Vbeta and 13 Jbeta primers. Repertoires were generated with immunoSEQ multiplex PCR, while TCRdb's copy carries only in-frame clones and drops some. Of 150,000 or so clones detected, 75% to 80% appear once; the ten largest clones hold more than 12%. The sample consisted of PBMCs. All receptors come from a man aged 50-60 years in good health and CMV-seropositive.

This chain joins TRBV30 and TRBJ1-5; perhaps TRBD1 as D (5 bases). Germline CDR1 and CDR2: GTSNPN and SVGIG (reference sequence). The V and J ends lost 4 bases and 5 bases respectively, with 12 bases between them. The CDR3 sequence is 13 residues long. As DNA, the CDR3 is TGTGCCTGGAATACGGGGGGATATCAGCCCCAGCATTTT. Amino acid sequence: CAWNTGGYQPQHF. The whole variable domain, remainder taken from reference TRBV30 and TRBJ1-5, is SQTIHQWPATLVQPVGSPLSLECTVEGTSNPNLYWYRQAAGRGLQLLFYSVGIGQISSEVPQNLSASRPQDRQFILSSKKLLLSDSGFYLCAWNTGGYQPQHFGDGTRLSIL.

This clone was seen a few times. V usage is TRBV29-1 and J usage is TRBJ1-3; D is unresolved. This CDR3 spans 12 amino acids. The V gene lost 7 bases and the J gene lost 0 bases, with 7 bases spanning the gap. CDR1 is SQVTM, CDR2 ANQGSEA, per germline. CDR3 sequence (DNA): TGCAGCGCCCAGTACTCTGGAAACACCATATATTTT. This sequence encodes CSAQYSGNTIYF. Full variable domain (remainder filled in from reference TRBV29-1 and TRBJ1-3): SAVISQKPSRDICQRGTSLTIQCQVDSQVTMMFWYRQQPGQSLTLIATANQGSEATYESGFVIDKFPISRPNLTFSTLTVSNMSPEDSSIYLCSAQYSGNTIYFGEGSWLTVV.

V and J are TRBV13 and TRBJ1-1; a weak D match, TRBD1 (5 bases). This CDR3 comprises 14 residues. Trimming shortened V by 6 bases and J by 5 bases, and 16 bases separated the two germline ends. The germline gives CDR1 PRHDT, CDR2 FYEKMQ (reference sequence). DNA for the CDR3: TGTGCCAGCAGTACGCGGGGGGGGTCGACTGAAGCTTTCTTT. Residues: CASSTRGGSTEAFF.

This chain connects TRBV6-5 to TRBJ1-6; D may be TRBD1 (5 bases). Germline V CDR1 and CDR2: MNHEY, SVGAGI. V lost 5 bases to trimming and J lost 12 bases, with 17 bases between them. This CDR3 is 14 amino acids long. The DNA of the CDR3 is TGTGCCAGCAGTCCGCGGACATCGGTTGAACCCCTCCACTTT. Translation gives CASSPRTSVEPLHF.

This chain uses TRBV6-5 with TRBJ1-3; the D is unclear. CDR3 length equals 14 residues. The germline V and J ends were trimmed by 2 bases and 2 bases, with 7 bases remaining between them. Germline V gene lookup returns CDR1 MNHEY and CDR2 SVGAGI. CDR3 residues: CASSYGRAGNTIYF. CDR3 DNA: TGTGCCAGCAGTTACGGGCGGGCTGGAAACACCATATATTTT.

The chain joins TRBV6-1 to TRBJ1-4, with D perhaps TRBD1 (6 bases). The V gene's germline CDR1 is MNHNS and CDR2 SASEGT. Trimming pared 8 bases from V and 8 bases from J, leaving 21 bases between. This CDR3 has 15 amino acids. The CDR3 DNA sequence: TGTGCCAGCCGAACGAGAGAGGACAGTACGGAAAAACTGTTTTTT. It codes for CASRTREDSTEKLFF.

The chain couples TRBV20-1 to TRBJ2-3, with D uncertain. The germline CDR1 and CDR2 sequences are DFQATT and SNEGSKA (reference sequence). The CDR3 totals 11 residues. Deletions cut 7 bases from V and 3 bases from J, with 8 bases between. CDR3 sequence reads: CSVPQTDTQYF. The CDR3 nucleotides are TGCAGTGTGCCTCAGACAGATACGCAGTATTTT.

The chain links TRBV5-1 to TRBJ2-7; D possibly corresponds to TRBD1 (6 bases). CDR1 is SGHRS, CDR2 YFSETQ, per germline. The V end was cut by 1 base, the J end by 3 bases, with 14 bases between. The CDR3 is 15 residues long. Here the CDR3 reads CASSLRSGAGYEQYV. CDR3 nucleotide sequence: TGCGCCAGCAGCTTGAGGTCAGGGGCGGGCTACGAGCAGTACGTC.

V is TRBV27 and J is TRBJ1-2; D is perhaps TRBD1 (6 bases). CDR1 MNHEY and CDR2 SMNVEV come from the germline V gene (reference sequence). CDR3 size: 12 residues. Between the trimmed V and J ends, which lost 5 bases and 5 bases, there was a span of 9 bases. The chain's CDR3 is CASSPQGYGYTF. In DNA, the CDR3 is TGTGCCAGCAGTCCACAGGGTTATGGCTACACCTTC.

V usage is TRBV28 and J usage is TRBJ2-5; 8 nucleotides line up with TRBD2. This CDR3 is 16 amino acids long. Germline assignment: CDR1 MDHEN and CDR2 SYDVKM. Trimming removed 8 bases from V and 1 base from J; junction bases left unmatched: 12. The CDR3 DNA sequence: TGTGCCAGCCTGACTCCAACGCGGGGGGCCCAAGAGACCCAGTACTTC. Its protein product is CASLTPTRGAQETQYF.

The CDR3 region has the DNA TGTGCCAGCTCACCTTCCCCGAGGACAGGGGACGAGCAGTACTTC. Translating it yields CASSPSPRTGDEQYF. V usage is TRBV18 and J usage is TRBJ2-7; TRBD1 matches at 9 bases. The CDR3 runs to 15 residues. The V gene's germline CDR1 is KGHSH and CDR2 LQKENI. V shed 3 bases and J 5 bases; nucleotides not matched to a gene: 8.

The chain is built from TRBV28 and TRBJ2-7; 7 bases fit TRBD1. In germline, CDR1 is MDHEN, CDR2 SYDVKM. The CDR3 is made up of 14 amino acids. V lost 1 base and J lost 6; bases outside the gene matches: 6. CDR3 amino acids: CASSLLGGLGEQYF. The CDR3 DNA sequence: TGTGCCAGCAGTTTATTAGGGGGCCTAGGCGAGCAGTACTTC. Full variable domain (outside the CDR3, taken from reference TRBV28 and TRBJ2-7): DVKVTQSSRYLVKRTGEKVFLECVQDMDHENMFWYRQDPGLGLRLIYFSYDVKMKEKGDIPEGYSVSREKKERFSLILESASTNQTSMYLCASSLLGGLGEQYFGPGTRLTVT.

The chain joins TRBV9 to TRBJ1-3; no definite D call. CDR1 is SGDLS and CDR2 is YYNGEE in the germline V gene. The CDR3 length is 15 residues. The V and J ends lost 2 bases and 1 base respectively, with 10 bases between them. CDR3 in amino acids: CASSVTSGSGNTIYF. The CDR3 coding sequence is TGTGCCAGCAGCGTCACCAGCGGGTCTGGAAACACCATATATTTT.

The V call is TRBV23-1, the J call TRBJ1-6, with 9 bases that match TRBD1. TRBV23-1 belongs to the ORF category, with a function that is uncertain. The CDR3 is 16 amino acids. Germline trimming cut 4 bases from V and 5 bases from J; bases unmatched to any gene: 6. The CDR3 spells CASSPGQGYHNSPLHF. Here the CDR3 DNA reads TGCGCCAGCAGTCCGGGACAGGGTTATCATAATTCACCCCTCCACTTT.

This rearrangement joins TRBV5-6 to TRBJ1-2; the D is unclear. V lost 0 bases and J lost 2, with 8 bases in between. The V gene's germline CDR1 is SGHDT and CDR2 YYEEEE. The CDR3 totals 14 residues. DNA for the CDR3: TGTGCCAGCAGCTTGGGAGACTCGAACTATGGCTACACCTTC. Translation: CASSLGDSNYGYTF. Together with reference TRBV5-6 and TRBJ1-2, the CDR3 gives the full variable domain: DAGVTQSPTHLIKTRGQQVTLRCSPKSGHDTVSWYQQALGQGPQFIFQYYEEEERQRGNFPDRFSGHQFPNYSSELNVNALLLGDSALYLCASSLGDSNYGYTFGSGTRLTVV.

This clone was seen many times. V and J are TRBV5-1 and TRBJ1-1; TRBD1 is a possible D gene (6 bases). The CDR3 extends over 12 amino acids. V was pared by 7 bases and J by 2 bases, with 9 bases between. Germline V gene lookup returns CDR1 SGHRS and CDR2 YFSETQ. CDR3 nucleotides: TGCGCCAGCGGCAGGGGCAACACTGAAGCTTTCTTT. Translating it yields CASGRGNTEAFF.

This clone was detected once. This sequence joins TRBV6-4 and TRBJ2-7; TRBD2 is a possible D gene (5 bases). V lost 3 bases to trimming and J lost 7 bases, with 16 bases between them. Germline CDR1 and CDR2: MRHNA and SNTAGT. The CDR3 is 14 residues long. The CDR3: CASSEEGRSPEQYV. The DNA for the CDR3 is TGTGCCAGCAGTGAAGAAGGGAGATCCCCAGAGCAGTACGTC.

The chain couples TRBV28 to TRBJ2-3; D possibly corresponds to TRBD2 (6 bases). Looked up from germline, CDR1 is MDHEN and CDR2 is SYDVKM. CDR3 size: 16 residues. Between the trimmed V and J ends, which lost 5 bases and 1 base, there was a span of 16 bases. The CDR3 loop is CASSGRRGLGTDTQYF. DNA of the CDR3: TGTGCCAGCAGTGGAAGGCGGGGCCTAGGCACAGATACGCAGTATTTT.

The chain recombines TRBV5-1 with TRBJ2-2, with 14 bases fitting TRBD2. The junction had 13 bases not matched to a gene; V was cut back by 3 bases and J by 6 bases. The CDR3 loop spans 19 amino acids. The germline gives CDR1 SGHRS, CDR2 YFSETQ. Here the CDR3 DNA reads TGCGCCAGCAGCTCTTACCCCGGGACTAGCGGGGGCCCCGCCGGGGAGCTGTTTTTT. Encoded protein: CASSSYPGTSGGPAGELFF.

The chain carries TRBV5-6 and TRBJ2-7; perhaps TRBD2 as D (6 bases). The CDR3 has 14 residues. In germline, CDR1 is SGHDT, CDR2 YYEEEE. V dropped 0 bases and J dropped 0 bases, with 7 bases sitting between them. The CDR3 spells CASSLVGSSYEQYV. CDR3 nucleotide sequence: TGTGCCAGCAGCTTGGTCGGGAGCTCCTACGAGCAGTACGTC.

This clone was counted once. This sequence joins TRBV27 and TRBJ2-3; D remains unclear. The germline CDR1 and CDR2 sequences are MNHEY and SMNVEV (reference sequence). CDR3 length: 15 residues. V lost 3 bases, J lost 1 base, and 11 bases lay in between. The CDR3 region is CASSLVSSGTDTQYF. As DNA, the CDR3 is TGTGCCAGCAGTTTGGTTTCCTCGGGCACAGATACGCAGTATTTT.

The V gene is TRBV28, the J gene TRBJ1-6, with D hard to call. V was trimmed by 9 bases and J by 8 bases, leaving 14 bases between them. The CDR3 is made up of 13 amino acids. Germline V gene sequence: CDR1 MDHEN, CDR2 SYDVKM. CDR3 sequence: CASLGVMDSPLHF. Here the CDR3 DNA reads TGTGCCAGTCTCGGAGTTATGGATTCACCCCTCCACTTT.

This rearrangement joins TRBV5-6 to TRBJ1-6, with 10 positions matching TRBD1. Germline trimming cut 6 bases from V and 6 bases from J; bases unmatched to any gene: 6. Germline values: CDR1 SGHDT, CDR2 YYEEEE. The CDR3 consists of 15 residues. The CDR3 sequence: CASNARDRGNSPLHF. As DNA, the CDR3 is TGTGCCAGCAACGCCCGGGACAGGGGTAATTCACCCCTCCACTTT.

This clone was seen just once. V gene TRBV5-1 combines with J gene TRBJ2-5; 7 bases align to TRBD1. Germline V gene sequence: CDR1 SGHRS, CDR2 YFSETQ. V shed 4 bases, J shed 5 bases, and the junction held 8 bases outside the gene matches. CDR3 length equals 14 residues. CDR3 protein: CASSPQGEGETQYF. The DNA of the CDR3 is TGCGCCAGCAGCCCTCAGGGGGAAGGCGAGACCCAGTACTTC.

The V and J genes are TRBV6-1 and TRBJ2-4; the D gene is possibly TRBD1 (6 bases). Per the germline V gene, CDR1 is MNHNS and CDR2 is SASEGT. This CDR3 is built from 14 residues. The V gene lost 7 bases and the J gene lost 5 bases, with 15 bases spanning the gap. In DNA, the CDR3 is TGTGCCAGCAAGAATAACAGGGCCGAAAACATTCAGTACTTC. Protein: CASKNNRAENIQYF.

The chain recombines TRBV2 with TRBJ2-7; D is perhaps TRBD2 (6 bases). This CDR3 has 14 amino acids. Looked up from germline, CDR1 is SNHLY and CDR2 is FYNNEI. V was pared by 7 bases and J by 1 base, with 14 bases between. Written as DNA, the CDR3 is TGTGCCAGCACCCGGGGCGGGGTGTCCTACGAGCAGTACGTC. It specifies CASTRGGVSYEQYV.

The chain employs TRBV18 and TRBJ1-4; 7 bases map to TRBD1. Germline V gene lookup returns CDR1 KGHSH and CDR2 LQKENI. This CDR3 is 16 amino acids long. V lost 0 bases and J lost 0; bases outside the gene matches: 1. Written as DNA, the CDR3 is TGTGCCAGCTCACCACCACAGGGGTCAACTAATGAAAAACTGTTTTTT. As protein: CASSPPQGSTNEKLFF. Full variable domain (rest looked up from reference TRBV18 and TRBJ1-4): NAGVMQNPRHLVRRRGQEARLRCSPMKGHSHVYWYRQLPEEGLKFMVYLQKENIIDESGMPKERFSAEFPKEGPSILRIQQVVRGDSAAYFCASSPPQGSTNEKLFFGSGTQLSVL.

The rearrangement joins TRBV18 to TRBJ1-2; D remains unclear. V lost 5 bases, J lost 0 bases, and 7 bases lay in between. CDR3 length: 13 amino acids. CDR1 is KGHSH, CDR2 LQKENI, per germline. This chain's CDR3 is CASSATANYGYTF. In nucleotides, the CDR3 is TGTGCCAGCTCAGCTACAGCTAACTATGGCTACACCTTC.

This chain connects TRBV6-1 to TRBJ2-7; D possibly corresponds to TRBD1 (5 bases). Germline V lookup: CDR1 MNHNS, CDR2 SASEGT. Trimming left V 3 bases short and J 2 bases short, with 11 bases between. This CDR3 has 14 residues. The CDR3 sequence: CASSDGHLPYEQYF. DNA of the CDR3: TGTGCCAGCAGTGACGGACATCTCCCCTACGAGCAGTACTTC.

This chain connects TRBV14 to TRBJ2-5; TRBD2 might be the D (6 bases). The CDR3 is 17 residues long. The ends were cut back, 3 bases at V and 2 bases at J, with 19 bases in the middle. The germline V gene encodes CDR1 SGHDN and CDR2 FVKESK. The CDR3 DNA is TGTGCCAGCAGCCAGATACCGGGACTCAAAAGACAAGAGACCCAGTACTTC. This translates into CASSQIPGLKRQETQYF.